This T cell receptor beta chain appears in the sequencing data of a study of blood T cell repertoires in COVID-19. Overall study context: Acute and convalescent COVID-19 samples came from the United States, Italy and Spain. From T cells, B-cell-depleted T cells, or PBMCs came the material, which was cDNA or gDNA.

The germline V gene has CDR1 MNHEY and CDR2 SVGEGT. The CDR3 covers 18 residues. The V end lost 0 bases, the J end lost 3 bases, and 21 bases lay between the germline ends. Per the original methods: For nucleated cells, counts were estimated from reference gene primer amplification. Assay used: immunoSEQ multiplex PCR; TCRdb lists only in-frame clones, some missing. V, J and clone size are taken as reported in that table, and D and trimming were inferred from the DNA itself. The sample lists tens of thousands of clones, 80% to 90% occurring once. The sequencing sample was made of peripheral blood. This TCR was recovered from a woman aged 40 to 55 with acute or convalescent COVID-19. The J gene is TRBJ2-7, the V gene TRBV6-2 or TRBV6-3; TRBD2 might be the D (6 bases). The CDR3 region is CASSYSFDYRGIDYEQYF. The CDR3 DNA follows: TGTGCCAGCAGTTACTCGTTCGATTATCGCGGGATTGACTACGAGCAGTACTTC.